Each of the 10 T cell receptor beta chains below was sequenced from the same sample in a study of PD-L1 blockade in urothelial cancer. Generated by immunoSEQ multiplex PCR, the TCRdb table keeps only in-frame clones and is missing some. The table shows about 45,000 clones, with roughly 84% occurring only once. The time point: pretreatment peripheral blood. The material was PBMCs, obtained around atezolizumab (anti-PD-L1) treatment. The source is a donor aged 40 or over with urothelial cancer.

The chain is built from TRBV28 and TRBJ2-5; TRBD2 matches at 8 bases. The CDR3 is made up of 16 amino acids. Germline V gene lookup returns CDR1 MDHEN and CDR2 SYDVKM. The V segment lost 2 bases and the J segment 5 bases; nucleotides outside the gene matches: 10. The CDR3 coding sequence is TGTGCCAGCAGTTTACTGGTAGCGGGGCTGCGGGAGACCCAGTACTTC. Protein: CASSLLVAGLRETQYF.

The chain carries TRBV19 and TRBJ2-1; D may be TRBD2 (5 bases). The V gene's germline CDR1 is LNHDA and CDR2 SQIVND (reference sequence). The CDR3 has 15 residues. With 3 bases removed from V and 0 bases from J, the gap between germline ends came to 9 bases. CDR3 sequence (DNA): TGTGCCAGTAGTATGGGGAGCGGCTCCTACAATGAGCAGTTCTTC. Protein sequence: CASSMGSGSYNEQFF.

CDR3 region: CASSYPQQGGGNTIYF. The CDR3 coding sequence is TGTGCCAGCAGTTACCCCCAACAGGGGGGCGGAAACACCATATATTTT. The chain recombines TRBV6-6 with TRBJ1-3; 8 nucleotides agree with TRBD1. The CDR3 totals 16 residues. V gave up 2 bases and J gave up 4 bases; unmatched junction bases: 7. Germline-derived CDR1 and CDR2 are MNHNY and SVGAGI (reference sequence).

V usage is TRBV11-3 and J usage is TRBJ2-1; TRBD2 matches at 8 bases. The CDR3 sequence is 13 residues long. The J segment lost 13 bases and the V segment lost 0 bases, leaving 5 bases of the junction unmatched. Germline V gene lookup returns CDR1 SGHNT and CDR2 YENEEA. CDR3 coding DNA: TGTGCCAGCAGCTTAGATCGGAGGACTAGCCAGTTCTTC. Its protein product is CASSLDRRTSQFF.

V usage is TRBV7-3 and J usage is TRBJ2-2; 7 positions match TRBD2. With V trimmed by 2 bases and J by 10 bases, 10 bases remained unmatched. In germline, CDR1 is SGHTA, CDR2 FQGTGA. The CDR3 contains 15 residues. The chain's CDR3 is CASSLGTASGEELFF. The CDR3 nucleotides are TGTGCCAGCAGCTTAGGAACGGCTAGCGGAGAGGAGCTGTTTTTT.

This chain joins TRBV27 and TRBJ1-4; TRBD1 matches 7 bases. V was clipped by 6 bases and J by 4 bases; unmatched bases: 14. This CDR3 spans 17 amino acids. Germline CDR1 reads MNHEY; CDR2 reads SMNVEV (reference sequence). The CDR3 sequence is CASSPRGFGTVNEKLFF. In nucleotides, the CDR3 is TGTGCCAGCAGCCCCCGTGGGTTCGGGACAGTTAATGAAAAACTGTTTTTT.

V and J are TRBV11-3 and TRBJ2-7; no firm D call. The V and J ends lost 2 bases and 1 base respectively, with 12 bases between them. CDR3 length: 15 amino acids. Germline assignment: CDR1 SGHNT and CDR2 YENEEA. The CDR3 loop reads CASSLNPRLSYEQYF. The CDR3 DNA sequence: TGTGCCAGCAGCTTAAACCCCAGGTTATCCTACGAGCAGTACTTC.

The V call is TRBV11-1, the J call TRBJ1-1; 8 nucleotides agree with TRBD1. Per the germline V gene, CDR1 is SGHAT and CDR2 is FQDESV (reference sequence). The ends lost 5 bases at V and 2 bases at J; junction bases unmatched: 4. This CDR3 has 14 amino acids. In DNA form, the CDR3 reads TGTGCCAGCAGCCGACAGGGGACCAACACTGAAGCTTTCTTT. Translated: CASSRQGTNTEAFF.

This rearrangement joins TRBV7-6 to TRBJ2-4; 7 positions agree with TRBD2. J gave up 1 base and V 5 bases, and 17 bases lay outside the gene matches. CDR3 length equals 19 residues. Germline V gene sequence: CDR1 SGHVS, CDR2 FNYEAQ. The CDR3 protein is CASSPLPIGGSGAKNIQYF. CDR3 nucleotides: TGTGCCAGCAGCCCCCTCCCGATTGGCGGGAGTGGGGCCAAAAACATTCAGTACTTC.

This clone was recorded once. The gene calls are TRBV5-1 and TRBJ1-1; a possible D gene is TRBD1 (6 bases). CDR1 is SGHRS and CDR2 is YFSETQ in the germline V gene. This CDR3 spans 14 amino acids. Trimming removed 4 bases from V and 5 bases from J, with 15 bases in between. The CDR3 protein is CASSTDRMGTEAFF. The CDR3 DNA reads TGCGCCAGCAGCACCGACAGGATGGGAACTGAAGCTTTCTTT.